The entry below describes one T cell receptor (beta chain). Profiled with immunoSEQ multiplex PCR; TCRdb holds only in-frame clones, not every one. The sample holds fewer than 150,000 clones; around 80% are singletons and the top ten take roughly 3.5%. This entry is derived from a study of cytotoxic CD8 clonotypes in ibrutinib-treated CLL. The junction had 5 bases not matched to a gene; V was cut back by 4 bases and J by 8 bases. Per the germline V gene, CDR1 is MNHNY and CDR2 is SVGAGI (reference sequence). The CDR3 is 14 amino acids. The material was PBMCs, obtained after 24 months of ibrutinib treatment. The sequence came from a human donor with chronic lymphocytic leukemia. The chain has TRBV6-6 and TRBJ1-6; 7 nucleotides match TRBD1. For the CDR3, the DNA is TGTGCCAGCAGTTCACCGGGACAGTATTCACCCCTCCACTTT. The encoded protein is CASSSPGQYSPLHF.